The 28 T cell receptor beta chains below were found in one sample sequenced in a study of T cell repertoires in cytomegalovirus infection. For these TCRs, the target antigens are not known. TCRdb itself ran the reads through MiXCR, one entry per CDR3 protein. The repertoire includes 700,000 to 900,000 distinct CDR3 sequences, 25% to 35% of them detected once, and over 10% sits in the top ten. The specimen comprised cultured CD8+ T cells from PBMCs, sampled from culture after CMV antigen stimulation. These receptors originate from a human donor in good health (CMV status not recorded). Some clones in this sample may be carry-over from other donors' samples.

The chain couples TRBV12-3 or TRBV12-4 to TRBJ1-5; possible D gene TRBD1, 6 bases. V was cut by 6 bases and J by 3 bases, with 12 bases left in between. This CDR3 has 14 amino acids. The CDR3 DNA follows: TGTGCCAGCAGCCCCCGACAGGTCAATCAGCCCCAGCATTTT. The encoded protein is CASSPRQVNQPQHF.

V is TRBV10-2 and J is TRBJ1-6, with TRBD1 matching 8 bases. V trimming: 0 bases; J trimming: 6 bases; junction bases outside the gene matches: 4. The germline CDR1 and CDR2 sequences are WSHSY and SAAADI. The CDR3 spans 16 residues. Here the CDR3 DNA reads TGCGCCAGCAGTGAGTCAGGACAGGGTCTTAATTCACCCCTCCACTTT. It specifies CASSESGQGLNSPLHF.

CDR3 DNA: TGTGCCAGCAGACGAAGGGCGGACTCAGCCGTCCACTTT. This sequence encodes CASRRRADSAVHF. V usage is TRBV6-5 and J usage is TRBJ1-6; D is ambiguous. The germline CDR1 and CDR2 sequences are MNHEY and SVGAGI. The CDR3 totals 13 residues. V lost 6 bases to trimming and J lost 17 bases, with 20 bases between them.

The genes are TRBV29-1 and TRBJ1-2, with 7 nucleotides matching TRBD1. The CDR3 extends over 15 amino acids. CDR1 and CDR2 (germline): SQVTM, ANQGSEA. The V segment lost 3 bases and the J segment 8 bases; nucleotides outside the gene matches: 15. The DNA for the CDR3 is TGCAGCGTTGAGGAGGACGACAGGGTGACGCGAGGCTACACCTTC. Protein product: CSVEEDDRVTRGYTF.

V usage is TRBV7-8 and J usage is TRBJ1-5; D is possibly TRBD1 (5 bases). The CDR3 runs 17 residues. Germline V gene lookup returns CDR1 SGHVS and CDR2 FQNEAQ. V shed 0 bases and J shed 0 bases, with 12 bases lying between them. As DNA, the CDR3 is TGTGCCAGCAGCTTAGCGGGACGAGATTTTAGCAATCAGCCCCAGCATTTT. Its protein product is CASSLAGRDFSNQPQHF. Complete variable domain (other parts from reference TRBV7-8 and TRBJ1-5): GAGVSQSPRYKVAKRGQDVALRCDPISGHVSLFWYQQALGQGPEFLTYFQNEAQLDKSGLPSDRFFAERPEGSVSTLKIQRTQQEDSAVYLCASSLAGRDFSNQPQHFGDGTRLSIL.

This chain connects TRBV29-1 to TRBJ2-7; 7 positions agree with TRBD1. Germline V lookup: CDR1 SQVTM, CDR2 ANQGSEA. The CDR3 runs to 13 residues. V lost 7 bases, J lost 0 bases, and 6 bases stayed unmatched. CDR3 nucleotide sequence: TGCAGCGCTCAACAGGGGAGCTCCTACGAGCAGTACTTC. It specifies CSAQQGSSYEQYF.

This chain connects TRBV24-1 to TRBJ1-2; D unresolved. Germline V gene data show CDR1 as KGHDR and CDR2 as SFDVKD. The CDR3 extends over 14 amino acids. The ends were cut back, 4 bases at V and 4 bases at J, with 12 bases in the middle. For the CDR3, the DNA is TGTGCCACCAGTGACCCTCGGCAGACCTATGGCTACACCTTC. As protein: CATSDPRQTYGYTF.

This clonotype was seen a handful of times. The chain is built from TRBV7-6 and TRBJ2-1; 10 bases are shared with TRBD2. V was pared by 2 bases and J by 2 bases, with 3 bases of the junction left unmatched. Germline V gene data show CDR1 as SGHVS and CDR2 as FNYEAQ. The CDR3 extends over 16 amino acids. DNA of the CDR3: TGTGCCAGCAGCTTACCTAGCGGGGGTACCTACAATGAGCAGTTCTTC. Translated, it gives CASSLPSGGTYNEQFF.

In this sample, this clonotype turned up a few times. This chain connects TRBV20-1 to TRBJ1-1; D is uncertain. Trimming pared 6 bases from V and 0 bases from J, leaving 23 bases between. Germline lookup yields CDR1 DFQATT and CDR2 SNEGSKA (reference sequence). This CDR3 spans 17 amino acids. CDR3 nucleotide sequence: TGCAGTGCCACCCGACGGCTGACCACTTTTATGAACACTGAAGCTTTCTTT. Residues: CSATRRLTTFMNTEAFF.

Comments on this clonotype: One end of the junction varies from germline; a read error may be responsible. The rearrangement joins TRBV6-1 to TRBJ2-1; 8 bases agree with TRBD2. This CDR3 comprises 14 residues. CDR1 MNHNS and CDR2 SASEGT come from the germline V gene. The CDR3 DNA reads as TGTGCCAGCAGTTACCGGTCGGGGGGGAATGAGCAGTTGTTC. As protein: CASSYRSGGNEQLF.

The rearrangement links TRBV29-1 to TRBJ2-6; no clear D. V lost 1 base and J 1 base, leaving 5 bases between the germline ends. CDR3 length: 14 amino acids. In germline, CDR1 is SQVTM, CDR2 ANQGSEA. The CDR3 loop reads CSVEVQSGANVLTF. In nucleotides, the CDR3 is TGCAGCGTTGAAGTTCAATCTGGGGCCAACGTCCTGACTTTC.

The rearrangement links TRBV9 to TRBJ2-5; D is ambiguous. Germline values: CDR1 SGDLS, CDR2 YYNGEE. The CDR3 length is 16 residues. V was trimmed by 0 bases and J by 5 bases, leaving 17 bases between them. The CDR3: CASSVDRFGSRETQYF. Written as DNA, the CDR3 is TGTGCCAGCAGCGTAGACCGTTTTGGCTCCCGGGAGACCCAGTACTTC. The whole variable domain, remainder taken from reference TRBV9 and TRBJ2-5, is DSGVTQTPKHLITATGQRVTLRCSPRSGDLSVYWYQQSLDQGLQFLIQYYNGEERAKGNILERFSAQQFPDLHSELNLSSLELGDSALYFCASSVDRFGSRETQYFGPGTRLLVL.

The gene calls are TRBV6-6 and TRBJ2-7; TRBD1 aligns across 9 bases. The CDR3 spans 15 residues. Germline V gives CDR1 MNHNY, CDR2 SVGAGI (reference sequence). Trimming removed 7 bases from V and 1 base from J; junction bases left unmatched: 8. The CDR3 spells CASTAPGQGSYEQYV. CDR3 sequence (DNA): TGTGCCAGCACCGCCCCGGGACAGGGATCCTACGAGCAGTACGTC.

The J gene is TRBJ1-1, the V gene TRBV7-6, with 8 bases that match TRBD1. The length of the CDR3 is 15 residues. Germline V gives CDR1 SGHVS, CDR2 FNYEAQ. With 5 bases clipped from V and 5 bases from J, the junction kept 10 bases outside the gene matches. The CDR3 bases are TGTGCCAGCAGCCTTAAACAGGGGGAGAGGACTGAAGCTTTCTTT. The encoded protein is CASSLKQGERTEAFF.

The table lists this clonotype with a few counts. The gene calls are TRBV6-1 and TRBJ2-7; either TRBD1 or TRBD2 may supply D (7 bases each). V gave up 8 bases and J gave up 2 bases, with 16 bases separating them. The CDR3 is 14 residues long. CDR1 and CDR2 (germline): MNHNS, SASEGT. The CDR3 region is CASGGGDRTYEQYV. The CDR3 DNA is TGTGCCAGCGGAGGGGGGGACAGAACCTACGAGCAGTACGTC.

This chain joins TRBV6-5 and TRBJ2-7; D may be TRBD1 (5 bases). Germline values: CDR1 MNHEY, CDR2 SVGAGI. This CDR3 has 13 amino acids. Trimming removed 5 bases from V and 6 bases from J, with 14 bases in between. The CDR3 DNA follows: TGTGCCAGCAGTGAAGGGGTTATGGCCGAGCAGTACGTC. As protein: CASSEGVMAEQYV.

This chain joins TRBV19 and TRBJ2-1; D call uncertain. The CDR3 extends over 12 amino acids. CDR1 LNHDA and CDR2 SQIVND come from the germline V gene (reference sequence). Trimming stripped 7 bases from V and 8 bases from J, with 12 bases between. The CDR3 nucleotides read TGTGCCAGTAACTCTCGAGTCGATGAGCAGTTCTTC. Protein sequence: CASNSRVDEQFF.

This clonotype was observed a few times. This sequence joins TRBV7-6 and TRBJ1-2; D possibly corresponds to TRBD1 (5 bases). The CDR3 totals 13 residues. The V gene lost 7 bases and the J gene lost 12 bases, with 21 bases spanning the gap. CDR1 and CDR2 from the germline V gene are SGHVS and FNYEAQ. Here the CDR3 reads CASTAWDPPLNTF. The CDR3 DNA follows: TGTGCCAGCACCGCGTGGGACCCCCCTCTGAACACCTTC.

The chain recombines TRBV6-2 or TRBV6-3 with TRBJ2-7; maybe TRBD1 (5 bases). V was pared by 4 bases and J by 7 bases, with 20 bases between. In germline, CDR1 is MNHEY, CDR2 SVGEGT. This CDR3 spans 15 amino acids. This CDR3 is CASSWGLDGLREQYV. CDR3 DNA sequence: TGTGCCAGCAGTTGGGGCCTGGACGGATTACGAGAGCAGTACGTC.

This rearrangement joins TRBV7-6 to TRBJ2-7; weak D call: TRBD1 (6 bases). The CDR3 consists of 14 residues. CDR1 SGHVS and CDR2 FNYEAQ come from the germline V gene. V lost 5 bases and J 7 bases, leaving 18 bases between the germline ends. The CDR3: CASSTIREQGEQYV. In DNA form, the CDR3 reads TGTGCCAGCAGCACCATCAGGGAGCAGGGGGAGCAGTACGTC.

The chain uses TRBV27 and TRBJ1-5; 9 bases line up with TRBD1. The CDR3 is 16 amino acids. CDR1 and CDR2 (germline): MNHEY, SMNVEV (reference sequence). The junction had 9 bases not matched to a gene; V was cut back by 6 bases and J by 3 bases. CDR3 sequence (DNA): TGTGCCAGCAGCTCACAGGGACAGGGCACCAATCAGCCCCAGCATTTT. Translating gives CASSSQGQGTNQPQHF.

The chain carries TRBV20-1 and TRBJ1-4, with unresolved D. Trimming took 6 bases from V and 8 from J, leaving 10 bases between them. Germline loops: CDR1 DFQATT, CDR2 SNEGSKA (reference sequence). This CDR3 spans 11 amino acids. CDR3 sequence (DNA): TGCAGTGCCAGTCATGGGGAAAAACTGTTTTTT. It translates to CSASHGEKLFF.

This rearrangement joins TRBV27 to TRBJ2-3; D is perhaps TRBD2 (7 bases). The ends were cut back, 3 bases at V and 2 bases at J, with 12 bases in the middle. Germline assignment: CDR1 MNHEY and CDR2 SMNVEV (reference sequence). The CDR3 is 15 residues long. This CDR3 is CASSLGGANTDTQYF. The CDR3 nucleotides are TGTGCCAGCAGTTTGGGGGGGGCCAACACAGATACGCAGTATTTT.

The chain combines TRBV7-9 with TRBJ2-3; D gene ambiguous. V lost 8 bases and J 5 bases, leaving 14 bases between the germline ends. Germline values: CDR1 SEHNR, CDR2 FQNEAQ (reference sequence). The length of the CDR3 is 13 residues. The CDR3 reads CASFSTLEDTQYF. The CDR3 DNA is TGTGCCAGCTTCTCAACCCTGGAAGATACGCAGTATTTT. The full variable domain, rest sourced from reference TRBV7-9 and TRBJ2-3, is DTGVSQNPRHKITKRGQNVTFRCDPISEHNRLYWYRQTLGQGPEFLTYFQNEAQLEKSRLLSDRFSAERPKGSFSTLEIQRTEQGDSAMYLCASFSTLEDTQYFGPGTRLTVL.

This sequence joins TRBV19 and TRBJ1-2, with TRBD1 identical over 8 bases. The CDR3 contains 14 residues. Germline CDR1 and CDR2: LNHDA and SQIVND (reference sequence). V lost 7 bases to trimming and J lost 3 bases; unmatched junction nucleotides: 7. CDR3: CASMVRDRHYGYTF. The CDR3 bases are TGTGCCAGTATGGTACGGGACAGGCACTATGGCTACACCTTC.

The chain employs TRBV10-2 and TRBJ2-1; 12 positions agree with TRBD1. The ends lost 4 bases at V and 12 bases at J; junction bases unmatched: 13. Germline V gene lookup returns CDR1 WSHSY and CDR2 SAAADI. There are 16 residues in the CDR3. The CDR3 here is CASSGIRDRGRDGQFF. The DNA of the CDR3 is TGCGCCAGCAGTGGGATCCGGGACAGGGGGCGCGACGGGCAGTTCTTC.

The chain combines TRBV18 with TRBJ2-1; TRBD1 agrees at 8 bases. CDR1 is KGHSH and CDR2 is LQKENI in the germline V gene. The length of the CDR3 is 16 residues. The V and J ends lost 5 bases and 0 bases, in that order; junction bases with no gene match: 6. CDR3: CASSSGTGPSYNEQFF. In nucleotides, the CDR3 is TGTGCCAGCTCATCCGGGACAGGACCCTCCTACAATGAGCAGTTCTTC. The variable domain in full, completed from reference TRBV18 and TRBJ2-1, reads NAGVMQNPRHLVRRRGQEARLRCSPMKGHSHVYWYRQLPEEGLKFMVYLQKENIIDESGMPKERFSAEFPKEGPSILRIQQVVRGDSAAYFCASSSGTGPSYNEQFFGPGTRLTVL.

The gene calls are TRBV7-8 and TRBJ1-2; 7 bases align to TRBD1. Per the germline V gene, CDR1 is SGHVS and CDR2 is FQNEAQ. This CDR3 has 16 residues. J gave up 0 bases and V 0 bases, and 4 bases lay outside the gene matches. Here the CDR3 DNA reads TGTGCCAGCAGCTTAGCCGCAGGGGGGGCTAACTATGGCTACACCTTC. Amino acids: CASSLAAGGANYGYTF. Drawing the rest from reference TRBV7-8 and TRBJ1-2, the complete variable domain is GAGVSQSPRYKVAKRGQDVALRCDPISGHVSLFWYQQALGQGPEFLTYFQNEAQLDKSGLPSDRFFAERPEGSVSTLKIQRTQQEDSAVYLCASSLAAGGANYGYTFGSGTRLTVV.